Listed below are T cell receptor beta chains from one sample, sequenced in a study of early stage breast cancer tumors. TCRdb's copy holds only in-frame clones and misses some; the assay was immunoSEQ multiplex PCR. The table shows approximately 70,000 clones, with approximately 80% occurring only once. The source material was blood. The receptors derive from a middle-aged person with breast cancer. CDR3s include the opening cysteine and the closing phenylalanine or tryptophan. The order of the fields is J gene, V gene, clone size, D gene, CDR3 DNA, CDR3 protein. D genes are given only for firm matches. The size entry is marked missing in some rows and otherwise reads once, few, many or a size class.

J: TRBJ2-1; V: TRBV18; size: once; D: -; DNA: TGTGCCAGCTCCCCTGGGGTAGAGCGGGACATGATGTTCTTC; CDR3: CASSPGVERDMMFF
J: TRBJ1-1; V: TRBV10-2; size: -; D: TRBD1; DNA: TGCGCCAGCAGAATTGGACAGGGGGCGACAAACACTGAAGCTTTCTTT; CDR3: CASRIGQGATNTEAFF
J: TRBJ2-7; V: TRBV7-2; size: -; D: -; DNA: TGTGCCAGCGCCGGTCTGTCAGGAGCCCACGAGCAGTACTTC; CDR3: CASAGLSGAHEQYF
J: TRBJ2-5; V: TRBV19; size: -; D: TRBD2; DNA: TGTGCCAGTAGTATAGGGACTAGCGGGATTGAGACCCAGTACTTC; CDR3: CASSIGTSGIETQYF
J: TRBJ1-4; V: TRBV16; size: -; D: -; DNA: TGTGCCAGCAGCCAATTTTCGGGGGCGGTTGAAAAACTGTTTTTT; CDR3: CASSQFSGAVEKLFF
J: TRBJ2-7; V: TRBV10-3; size: -; D: -; DNA: TGTGCCATCAGTGAGTCGTACAGTCGCGAGCAGTACTTC; CDR3: CAISESYSREQYF
J: TRBJ2-3; V: TRBV19; size: once; D: TRBD2; DNA: TGTGCCAGTAGTTTACCGACTAGCGGGAAAGTAACAGATACGCAGTATTTT; CDR3: CASSLPTSGKVTDTQYF
J: TRBJ1-1; V: TRBV11-2; size: -; D: TRBD1; DNA: TGTGCCAGCAGTAGGGGGCCGAGCCTCAATTGG; CDR3: CASSRGPSLNW
J: TRBJ2-7; V: TRBV28; size: -; D: -; DNA: TGTGCCAGCAGCCTTATCCCGGGGGCCTCCTACGAGCAGTACTTC; CDR3: CASSLIPGASYEQYF
J: TRBJ2-2; V: TRBV7-9; size: -; D: TRBD2; DNA: TGTGCCAGCAGCTTAGAGACTAGCGGGAGGGGATCGAACACCGGGGAGCTGTTTTTT; CDR3: CASSLETSGRGSNTGELFF
J: TRBJ1-2; V: TRBV28; size: -; D: -; DNA: TGTGCCAGCAGTCCAGGGACGGTCTATGGCTACACCTTC; CDR3: CASSPGTVYGYTF
J: TRBJ2-7; V: TRBV28; size: -; D: -; DNA: TGTGCCAGCAGTTTCCATGGGGCGATTGGCGAGCAGTACTTC; CDR3: CASSFHGAIGEQYF
J: TRBJ1-1; V: TRBV19; size: -; D: -; DNA: TGTGCCAGTAGGTCGGGATCTTACACTGAAGCTTTCTTT; CDR3: CASRSGSYTEAFF
J: TRBJ2-1; V: TRBV11-2; size: -; D: TRBD1; DNA: TGTGCCAGCAGCTTAGATGCGACAGGGAATCAGTTCTTC; CDR3: CASSLDATGNQFF
J: TRBJ1-2; V: TRBV28; size: -; D: -; DNA: TGTGCCAGCGGCAACTATGGCTACACCTTC; CDR3: CASGNYGYTF
J: TRBJ2-4; V: TRBV14; size: -; D: TRBD1; DNA: TGTGCCAGCAGCGGAGCCAGGGGGCTAGCCAAAAACATTCAGTACTTC; CDR3: CASSGARGLAKNIQYF
J: TRBJ2-1; V: TRBV5-1; size: -; D: -; DNA: TGCGCCAGCAGACAAGTCCCAGGGACCGAGCAGTTCTTC; CDR3: CASRQVPGTEQFF
J: TRBJ1-4; V: TRBV27; size: -; D: TRBD1; DNA: TGTGCCAGCAGAGGGACAGGGAATGAAAAACTGTTTTTT; CDR3: CASRGTGNEKLFF